The next 20 T cell receptor beta chains were all read from a single sample in a study of CD8 T cells in Susac syndrome. A quantity of about 0.5 to 1 ug RNA underwent reverse transcription using random hexamers. TCRdb ran MiXCR on the immunoSEQ multiplex PCR reads and lists one entry per CDR3 protein. The table records 210,000 or so distinct CDR3 sequences, approximately 94% of them present only once. The sample comprised CD4+ T cells from PBMCs. The receptors derive from a human donor with Susac syndrome.

The chain links TRBV6-4 to TRBJ2-3; 7 bases line up with TRBD2. Germline trimming cut 3 bases from V and 5 bases from J; bases unmatched to any gene: 8. Germline loops: CDR1 MRHNA, CDR2 SNTAGT. The CDR3 is made up of 15 amino acids. The CDR3 loop is CASSDIFGGKDTQYF. In nucleotides, the CDR3 is TGTGCCAGCAGTGATATATTCGGGGGGAAAGATACGCAGTATTTT.

The chain links TRBV20-1 to TRBJ2-7; D gene unclear. CDR3 length: 14 amino acids. Trimming cost V 2 bases and J 3 bases, with 14 bases left between them. Germline lookup yields CDR1 DFQATT and CDR2 SNEGSKA (reference sequence). The CDR3: CSARTPKASYEQYF. The DNA of the CDR3 is TGCAGTGCTAGAACGCCAAAGGCTAGCTACGAGCAGTACTTC.

Written as DNA, the CDR3 is TGTGCCAGCAGTTTCGTACAGGGAGGATACATTCAGTACTTC. It specifies CASSFVQGGYIQYF. The chain combines TRBV28 with TRBJ2-4; D tentatively reads TRBD1 or TRBD2 (6 bases each). The V gene lost 3 bases and the J gene lost 8 bases, with 14 bases spanning the gap. The germline V gene has CDR1 MDHEN and CDR2 SYDVKM. The CDR3 runs 14 residues.

This chain connects TRBV4-3 to TRBJ2-1; 7 bases line up with TRBD1. The V gene's germline CDR1 is LGHNA and CDR2 YSLEER. This CDR3 contains 17 residues. The V gene end was trimmed by 0 bases and the J gene end by 0 bases; junction bases not matched to a gene: 5. CDR3 region: CASSQELGQFSYNEQFF. Here the CDR3 DNA reads TGCGCCAGCAGCCAAGAACTGGGACAGTTCTCCTACAATGAGCAGTTCTTC.

V usage is TRBV9 and J usage is TRBJ2-2, with 8 bases fitting TRBD1. The V and J ends lost 0 bases and 5 bases, in that order; junction bases with no gene match: 6. CDR3 length: 16 amino acids. CDR1 is SGDLS, CDR2 YYNGEE, per germline. The DNA for the CDR3 is TGTGCCAGCAGCGTAGCTCAGGGGGCGGAGACCGGGGAGCTGTTTTTT. Translation: CASSVAQGAETGELFF.

The rearrangement uses TRBV5-1 and TRBJ1-4; D remains ambiguous. The CDR3 length is 15 residues. Trimming cost V 3 bases and J 8 bases, with 17 bases left between them. Germline V gives CDR1 SGHRS, CDR2 YFSETQ. CDR3: CASSSGPAGGEKLFF. Written as DNA, the CDR3 is TGCGCCAGCAGCTCTGGGCCAGCAGGCGGGGAAAAACTGTTTTTT.

The chain couples TRBV3-1 to TRBJ2-5, with D perhaps matching TRBD1 or TRBD2 (5 bases each). This CDR3 is 15 amino acids long. CDR1 and CDR2 (germline): LGHDT, YNNKEL (reference sequence). V lost 3 bases and J 1 base, leaving 12 bases between the germline ends. CDR3 amino acids: CASSQPWGSQETQYF. DNA of the CDR3: TGTGCCAGCAGCCAGCCCTGGGGGTCCCAAGAGACCCAGTACTTC.

V and J are TRBV10-2 and TRBJ2-7, with D maybe TRBD1 (5 bases). CDR3 size: 12 residues. V lost 3 bases, J lost 2 bases, and 5 bases lay in between. Germline CDR1 WSHSY, CDR2 SAAADI. The CDR3 DNA reads as TGCGCCAGCAGTGAACAGGCCTACGAGCAGTACTTC. Translation: CASSEQAYEQYF.

The V call is TRBV11-2, the J call TRBJ1-6; D might be TRBD1 (5 bases). V shed 11 bases and J shed 6 bases, with 14 bases lying between them. Germline-derived CDR1 and CDR2 are SGHAT and FQNNGV. CDR3 length: 13 residues. CDR3 loop: CAVGTPGNSPLHF. The CDR3 region has the DNA TGTGCCGTCGGGACCCCCGGTAATTCACCCCTCCACTTT.

The chain has TRBV21-1 and TRBJ2-3; TRBD1 reflects the table's D call only, with no check against the DNA. TRBV21-1 has pseudogene status. The CDR3 contains 18 residues. CDR3 sequence reads: CASSKAGTGPSLTDTQYF. The CDR3 region has the DNA TGTGCCAGCAGCAAAGCCGGGACAGGCCCTAGCCTTACAGATACGCAGTATTTT.

This clonotype was seen once. The chain is built from TRBV2 and TRBJ1-4; 7 bases line up with TRBD1. V lost 5 bases to trimming and J lost 7 bases; unmatched junction nucleotides: 7. The V gene's germline CDR1 is SNHLY and CDR2 FYNNEI. CDR3 length: 14 amino acids. The CDR3 region has the DNA TGTGCCAGCAGTTGGGACAGTAATAGTGAAAAACTGTTTTTT. Translation gives CASSWDSNSEKLFF.

J is TRBJ2-6 and V is TRBV6-2 or TRBV6-3, with D possibly being TRBD1 (6 bases). V shed 2 bases and J shed 2 bases, with 13 bases lying between them. This CDR3 is 17 amino acids long. Germline CDR1 and CDR2: MNHEY and SVGEGT. The CDR3 spells CASSYGLNRAGANVLTF. The DNA of the CDR3 is TGTGCCAGCAGTTACGGACTTAACAGGGCTGGGGCCAACGTCCTGACTTTC.

This chain links TRBV4-3 with TRBJ2-7; 9 bases align to TRBD2. Trimming took 4 bases from V and 1 from J; bases not matched to a gene: 5. CDR1 is LGHNA and CDR2 is YSLEER in the germline V gene. The CDR3 length is 15 residues. The CDR3 DNA sequence: TGCGCCAGCAGCCCTGTAGCGGGGGAGTCCTACGAGCAGTACTTC. Amino acid sequence: CASSPVAGESYEQYF.

The chain uses TRBV19 and TRBJ2-3; D call uncertain. Germline V lookup: CDR1 LNHDA, CDR2 SQIVND (reference sequence). Between the trimmed V and J ends, which lost 6 bases and 2 bases, there was a span of 15 bases. The CDR3 is made up of 15 amino acids. The CDR3 DNA reads as TGTGCCAGTAGAAATCGGGTTGGGGTCACAGATACGCAGTATTTT. Its translation: CASRNRVGVTDTQYF.

V gene TRBV30 combines with J gene TRBJ1-5; no reliable D call. Looked up from germline, CDR1 is GTSNPN and CDR2 is SVGIG (reference sequence). The CDR3 runs 13 residues. Between the trimmed V and J ends, which lost 4 bases and 2 bases, there was a span of 9 bases. CDR3 amino acids: CAWNLGGNQPQHF. CDR3 in DNA: TGTGCCTGGAACCTGGGAGGCAATCAGCCCCAGCATTTT.

The chain is built from TRBV10-3 and TRBJ2-3; D is tentatively TRBD1 or TRBD2 (6 bases each). The germline CDR1 and CDR2 sequences are ENHRY and SYGVKD. V gave up 4 bases and J gave up 5 bases, with 10 bases separating them. The CDR3 is 13 residues long. Written as DNA, the CDR3 is TGTGCCATCAGTGGCGAGGGGGGAGATACGCAGTATTTT. Its translation: CAISGEGGDTQYF.

Only one count was recorded for this clonotype. The chain joins TRBV20-1 to TRBJ2-1, with 8 positions matching TRBD1. Germline trimming cut 5 bases from V and 3 bases from J; bases unmatched to any gene: 6. The CDR3 covers 14 residues. Germline V gene lookup returns CDR1 DFQATT and CDR2 SNEGSKA (reference sequence). The CDR3 region is CSAGQDRDYNEQFF. The CDR3 DNA sequence: TGCAGTGCTGGACAGGACAGGGACTACAATGAGCAGTTCTTC.

This chain uses TRBV30 with TRBJ2-1; weak D call: TRBD1 (6 bases). With 4 bases removed from V and 4 bases from J, the gap between germline ends came to 17 bases. This CDR3 contains 15 residues. Looked up from germline, CDR1 is GTSNPN and CDR2 is SVGIG (reference sequence). CDR3 protein: CAWTSTWGPYNEQFF. CDR3 DNA: TGTGCCTGGACCAGTACGTGGGGGCCTTACAATGAGCAGTTCTTC. Full variable domain (rest looked up from reference TRBV30 and TRBJ2-1): SQTIHQWPATLVQPVGSPLSLECTVEGTSNPNLYWYRQAAGRGLQLLFYSVGIGQISSEVPQNLSASRPQDRQFILSSKKLLLSDSGFYLCAWTSTWGPYNEQFFGPGTRLTVL.

J is TRBJ2-3 and V is TRBV9; D is unresolved. V was shortened by 4 bases and J by 2 bases, with 14 bases between the two germline ends. The CDR3 sequence is 15 residues long. In germline, CDR1 is SGDLS, CDR2 YYNGEE. The CDR3 here is CASSPSLGFTDTQYF. The CDR3 DNA is TGTGCCAGCAGCCCTTCCCTAGGTTTCACAGATACGCAGTATTTT.

The rearrangement joins TRBV6-7 to TRBJ2-7; no clear D. TRBV6-7 is annotated as an ORF whose role is uncertain. V gave up 9 bases and J gave up 5 bases, with 5 bases separating them. This CDR3 is 9 amino acids long. CDR3 loop: CARRHEQYF. The CDR3 region has the DNA TGTGCCAGGAGGCACGAGCAGTACTTC.